This section outlines one T cell receptor beta chain sequence together with its context. Its target is unknown. The CDR3 covers 14 residues. Between the trimmed V and J ends, which lost 4 bases and 7 bases, there was a span of 17 bases. Germline lookup yields CDR1 SGHAT and CDR2 FQNNGV. This specimen belongs to a study of T cell responses to AZD1222 COVID-19 vaccine. Data came from immunoSEQ multiplex PCR; TCRdb stores just in-frame clones and leaves some out. The repertoire consists of about 79,000 clones, with 80% occurring once and the leading ten covering under 25%. The study, taken as a whole, reports: Reportedly, nearly half the spike-specific TCRs target unmutated variant regions. Baseline seropositivity characterized only a handful of AZD1222 recipients. Following two doses of AZD1222, Spike-specific TCR breadth and depth rose. Clonal diversity was possibly underestimated, and the donors were mostly white British, with more females.

The sequencing used peripheral blood, collected on day 0 of AZD1222 vaccination. This receptor was identified in an adult in good health. The chain joins TRBV11-2 to TRBJ2-7; D not resolved. The CDR3 nucleotides read TGTGCCAGCAGCTCACTCAGTCATCCCGGGGAGCAGTACTTC. It specifies CASSSLSHPGEQYF.